Below, 28 T cell receptor beta chains from the same sample are listed, as sequenced in a study of cytomegalovirus exposure and HLA in healthy donors. PCR primers comprised 60 Vbeta and 13 Jbeta primers. Profiled with immunoSEQ multiplex PCR; TCRdb holds only in-frame clones, not every one. The sample has about 120,000 clones, approximately 80% seen once. Input material: PBMCs. These receptors were obtained from a young man in good health and CMV-seropositive.

V usage is TRBV7-3 and J usage is TRBJ2-1; no clear D. This CDR3 contains 16 residues. The germline V gene encodes CDR1 SGHTA and CDR2 FQGTGA. V was trimmed by 0 bases and J by 9 bases, leaving 18 bases between them. The CDR3 region is CASSLTSGSRFGEQFF. DNA for the CDR3: TGTGCCAGCAGCTTAACGTCGGGTTCAAGATTCGGTGAGCAGTTCTTC.

The chain carries TRBV6-5 and TRBJ2-3, with D hard to call. The V end lost 6 bases, the J end lost 2 bases, and 15 bases lay between the germline ends. From germline, CDR1 is MNHEY and CDR2 SVGAGI. The CDR3 has 15 residues. The chain's CDR3 is CASSLAVGATDTQYF. The CDR3 DNA is TGTGCCAGCAGCCTCGCGGTCGGAGCCACAGATACGCAGTATTTT.

V gene TRBV7-9 combines with J gene TRBJ1-2; D remains unclear. Germline CDR1 SEHNR, CDR2 FQNEAQ (reference sequence). Trimming removed 5 bases from V and 2 bases from J, with 9 bases in between. This CDR3 has 13 residues. CDR3 bases: TGTGCCAGCAGCCCGCGAAGAAACTATGGCTACACCTTC. Translating gives CASSPRRNYGYTF.

The V and J genes are TRBV6-5 and TRBJ1-6; D might be TRBD1 (5 bases). The V and J ends lost 2 bases and 8 bases respectively, with 13 bases between them. The germline V gene has CDR1 MNHEY and CDR2 SVGAGI. The length of the CDR3 is 15 residues. Here the CDR3 reads CASSYDLGGDSPLHF. The CDR3, as DNA: TGTGCCAGCAGTTACGATCTGGGAGGGGATTCACCCCTCCACTTT.

The chain carries TRBV10-1 and TRBJ2-1; 8 positions agree with TRBD2. Germline V lookup: CDR1 WNHNN, CDR2 SYGVQD (reference sequence). The CDR3 is made up of 14 amino acids. V trimming: 8 bases; J trimming: 6 bases; junction bases outside the gene matches: 9. CDR3: CASDPGTRFNEQFF. CDR3 bases: TGCGCCAGCGACCCCGGGACTAGATTCAATGAGCAGTTCTTC.

Details on this clone: At one boundary the junction diverges from the germline segment, which might be a read error. This chain uses TRBV6-5 with TRBJ1-4; perhaps TRBD1 as D (6 bases). The germline CDR1 and CDR2 sequences are MNHEY and SVGAGI. This CDR3 is built from 14 residues. CDR3 bases: TGTACCAGCTCGGCAGGGGTGGAGGATGAAAAACTGTTTTTT. Protein: CTSSAGVEDEKLFF.

The chain has TRBV6-9 and TRBJ2-7, with D possibly being TRBD1 (5 bases). The CDR3 loop spans 15 amino acids. CDR1 and CDR2 from the germline V gene are MNHGY and SVAAGI. Trimming pared 6 bases from V and 2 bases from J, leaving 17 bases between. Written as DNA, the CDR3 is TGTGCCAGCAGCACCCGCCGACAGATTACCTACGAGCAGTACTTC. Its protein is CASSTRRQITYEQYF.

The chain links TRBV6-1 to TRBJ2-7, with unresolved D. Germline CDR1 reads MNHNS; CDR2 reads SASEGT. Trimming left V 4 bases short and J 3 bases short, with 16 bases between. The CDR3 consists of 15 residues. The CDR3 region is CASSARGSPDYEQYF. The CDR3, as DNA: TGTGCCAGCAGTGCCCGCGGCTCCCCCGACTACGAGCAGTACTTC.

The V and J genes are TRBV27 and TRBJ2-7; D is unclear. Germline CDR1 reads MNHEY; CDR2 reads SMNVEV (reference sequence). V dropped 1 base and J dropped 5 bases, with 18 bases sitting between them. The CDR3 is 16 residues long. Written as DNA, the CDR3 is TGTGCCAGCAGTTTATACTCCCGGGTGGAAGTGAACGAGCAGTACTTC. Its translation: CASSLYSRVEVNEQYF.

The V gene is TRBV7-9, the J gene TRBJ1-2; D is possibly TRBD1 (6 bases). The V and J ends lost 5 bases and 0 bases respectively, with 10 bases between them. Germline V gene data show CDR1 as SEHNR and CDR2 as FQNEAQ (reference sequence). The CDR3 sequence is 14 residues long. Here the CDR3 DNA reads TGTGCCAGCAGCCAACCAGGGGCTAACTATGGCTACACCTTC. The encoded protein is CASSQPGANYGYTF.

This chain links TRBV5-4 with TRBJ1-3, with 8 bases identical to TRBD1. V trimming: 2 bases; J trimming: 0 bases; junction bases outside the gene matches: 7. The CDR3 covers 17 residues. CDR1 and CDR2 from the germline V gene are SGHNT and YYREEE (reference sequence). The CDR3 is CASSLRTGGYSGNTIYF. CDR3 nucleotides: TGTGCCAGCAGCTTAAGAACAGGGGGTTACTCTGGAAACACCATATATTTT.

This chain connects TRBV5-1 to TRBJ1-1, with D perhaps TRBD1 (5 bases). Trimming took off 5 bases at V and 0 bases at J, with 8 bases between the two ends. The CDR3 runs to 13 residues. Germline CDR1 reads SGHRS; CDR2 reads YFSETQ. The CDR3 DNA reads as TGCGCCAGCAGTCCAGGGTTGAACACTGAAGCTTTCTTT. It codes for CASSPGLNTEAFF.

In this sample, this clone turned up once. The rearrangement links TRBV6-5 to TRBJ2-5, with 7 positions matching TRBD1. TRBJ2-7 matches the DNA end more closely, so the J call is doubtful. CDR3 length: 14 amino acids. CDR1 and CDR2 from the germline V gene are MNHEY and SVGAGI. As DNA, the CDR3 is TGTGCCAGCAGTCTCCGGGACAGCCCCTACGAGCAGTACTTC. Amino acids: CASSLRDSPYEQYF.

The rearrangement uses TRBV2 and TRBJ2-3, with 9 nucleotides matching TRBD1. V gave up 11 bases and J gave up 4 bases; unmatched junction bases: 4. Germline lookup yields CDR1 SNHLY and CDR2 FYNNEI. The CDR3 covers 12 residues. The CDR3 spells CAEGTGSDTQYF. CDR3 coding DNA: TGTGCCGAGGGGACAGGGTCAGATACGCAGTATTTT.

V and J are TRBV25-1 and TRBJ2-1; possible D gene TRBD2, 5 bases. The CDR3 consists of 15 residues. The V gene's germline CDR1 is MGHDK and CDR2 SYGVNS. Trimming took 3 bases from V and 7 from J, leaving 16 bases between them. The CDR3 nucleotides are TGTGCCAGCAGTGAGGCTGCCCAACGGGGAAATGAGCAGTTCTTC. Its translation is CASSEAAQRGNEQFF.

The V call is TRBV5-4, the J call TRBJ2-5; D not certain. V was clipped by 6 bases and J by 3 bases, with 12 bases between them. CDR1 SGHNT and CDR2 YYREEE come from the germline V gene (reference sequence). The CDR3 is 13 amino acids. In nucleotides, the CDR3 is TGTGCCAGCACCTCGCGGCAGAAAGAGACCCAGTACTTC. Its protein is CASTSRQKETQYF.

The CDR3 DNA reads TGCAGCGTTGGCGGGTCTGGGACAGATCGCTACGAGCAGTACTTC. Its protein product is CSVGGSGTDRYEQYF. The chain couples TRBV29-1 to TRBJ2-5; 7 positions agree with TRBD1. The DNA matches TRBJ2-7 better at its end, which makes the J call doubtful. CDR3 size: 15 residues. The V gene's germline CDR1 is SQVTM and CDR2 ANQGSEA.

The chain is built from TRBV7-3 and TRBJ2-1; D gene unclear. Germline values: CDR1 SGHTA, CDR2 FQGTGA. The length of the CDR3 is 14 residues. Trimming cost V 1 base and J 5 bases, with 9 bases left between them. For the CDR3, the DNA is TGTGCCAGCAGCTTAAGGCCAAATCACAATGAGCAGTTCTTC. Amino acids: CASSLRPNHNEQFF.

The chain recombines TRBV5-6 with TRBJ1-1; D call uncertain. Looked up from germline, CDR1 is SGHDT and CDR2 is YYEEEE. The V end lost 0 bases, the J end lost 7 bases, and 13 bases lay between the germline ends. The CDR3 runs to 14 residues. The CDR3 spells CASSLAQDWSEAFF. The DNA for the CDR3 is TGTGCCAGCAGCTTGGCCCAGGACTGGAGTGAAGCTTTCTTT.

The sample holds a few counts of this clone. The V and J genes are TRBV30 and TRBJ2-1, with 10 bases fitting TRBD2. This CDR3 has 15 amino acids. Losses at the gene ends were 4 bases for V and 9 bases for J; bases not matched to a gene: 12. From germline, CDR1 is GTSNPN and CDR2 SVGIG (reference sequence). CDR3 amino acids: CAWNPSASGSAEQFF. CDR3 DNA sequence: TGTGCCTGGAATCCCTCAGCTAGCGGGAGTGCTGAGCAGTTCTTC.

This clone has only one observation. J is TRBJ1-5 and V is TRBV7-9; D ambiguous. V lost 1 base, J lost 2 bases, and 6 bases lay in between. This CDR3 is 14 amino acids long. CDR1 and CDR2 (germline): SEHNR, FQNEAQ (reference sequence). The CDR3 loop is CASSLVGGNQPQHF. The CDR3 DNA is TGTGCCAGCAGCTTAGTAGGAGGCAATCAGCCCCAGCATTTT.

The chain's CDR3 is CASSQGRVTQYF. CDR3 sequence (DNA): TGCGCCAGCAGCCAAGGCAGGGTTACCCAGTACTTC. This rearrangement joins TRBV4-1 to TRBJ2-5; perhaps TRBD1 as D (5 bases). V was shortened by 1 base and J by 8 bases, with 8 bases between the two germline ends. The germline V gene has CDR1 MGHRA and CDR2 YSYEKL. This CDR3 region has 12 residues.

The chain is built from TRBV6-1 and TRBJ1-1; possibly TRBD1 for D (6 bases). V was shortened by 1 base and J by 12 bases, with 15 bases between the two germline ends. CDR3 length equals 13 residues. Germline values: CDR1 MNHNS, CDR2 SASEGT. The chain's CDR3 is CASSEVIETGPFF. DNA for the CDR3: TGTGCCAGCAGTGAAGTTATTGAGACAGGCCCTTTCTTT.

V and J are TRBV18 and TRBJ1-4, with D perhaps TRBD1 (6 bases). Between the trimmed V and J ends, which lost 4 bases and 3 bases, there was a span of 12 bases. The CDR3 totals 15 residues. CDR1 KGHSH and CDR2 LQKENI come from the germline V gene. The CDR3 spells CASSLDRQPNEKLFF. DNA for the CDR3: TGTGCCAGCTCACTAGACAGGCAACCTAATGAAAAACTGTTTTTT.

In this sample, this clone turned up once. This chain connects TRBV6-4 to TRBJ2-1; 11 bases align to TRBD2. J lost 4 bases, V lost 6 bases, and 5 bases had no gene match. Germline assignment: CDR1 MRHNA and CDR2 SNTAGT. The CDR3 has 15 residues. The CDR3 DNA reads as TGTGCCAGCAGATTAGCGGGGGGGCTTTACAATGAGCAGTTCTTC. Translated: CASRLAGGLYNEQFF.

The chain is built from TRBV7-6 and TRBJ2-7; possible D gene TRBD2, 5 bases. V dropped 0 bases and J dropped 3 bases, with 9 bases sitting between them. In germline, CDR1 is SGHVS, CDR2 FNYEAQ. The CDR3 contains 14 residues. CDR3 sequence: CASSLALAGYEQYF. DNA for the CDR3: TGTGCCAGCAGCTTAGCCCTAGCTGGCTACGAGCAGTACTTC.

This clone showed up just a few times. The chain employs TRBV7-9 and TRBJ1-1; 7 nucleotides match TRBD1. V was clipped by 1 base and J by 0 bases; unmatched bases: 5. This CDR3 is built from 16 residues. Germline CDR1 is SEHNR and CDR2 is FQNEAQ (reference sequence). The CDR3 spells CASSLGQGGVNTEAFF. Written as DNA, the CDR3 is TGTGCCAGCAGCTTAGGACAGGGCGGGGTGAACACTGAAGCTTTCTTT.

This clone has only one observation. The chain joins TRBV6-4 to TRBJ1-2; 10 bases agree with TRBD1. The CDR3 runs to 15 residues. The V gene's germline CDR1 is MRHNA and CDR2 SNTAGT. The J segment lost 6 bases and the V segment lost 0 bases, leaving 4 bases of the junction unmatched. CDR3 DNA sequence: TGTGCCAGCAGTGACTCAGGGACAGGGGTCAATGGCTACACCTTC. It encodes CASSDSGTGVNGYTF.